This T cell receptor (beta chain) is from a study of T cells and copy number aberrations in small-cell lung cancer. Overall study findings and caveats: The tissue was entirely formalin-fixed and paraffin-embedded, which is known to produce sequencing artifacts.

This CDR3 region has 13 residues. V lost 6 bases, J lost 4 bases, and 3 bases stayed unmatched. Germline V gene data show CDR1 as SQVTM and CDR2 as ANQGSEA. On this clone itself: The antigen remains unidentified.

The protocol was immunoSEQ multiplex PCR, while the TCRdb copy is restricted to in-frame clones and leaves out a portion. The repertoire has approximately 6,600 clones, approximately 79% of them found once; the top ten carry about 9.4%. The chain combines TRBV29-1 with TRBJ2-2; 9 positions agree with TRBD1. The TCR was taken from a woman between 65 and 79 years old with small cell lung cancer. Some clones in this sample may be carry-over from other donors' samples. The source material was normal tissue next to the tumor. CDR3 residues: CSVRTGVTGELFF. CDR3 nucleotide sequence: TGCAGCGTCAGGACAGGGGTCACCGGGGAGCTGTTTTTT.